The 12 T cell receptor beta chains below were found in one sample sequenced in a study of T cell repertoires in cytomegalovirus infection (dated by TCRdb to 2018 to 2020). The instrument was an Illumina HiSeq 1500. TCRdb trimmed public reads at Q25 via fastp, called clones via MiXCR and kept in-frame beta chains. CDR3 protein duplicates are merged, each entry listing the most common genes and DNA. For this sample the table gives under 600,000 distinct CDR3 sequences, of which approximately 15% were detected only once. The top ten clones comprise approximately 24% of the sample. Sequencing was done on a sample of CD8+ T cells from PBMCs. The receptor source for this set is a human donor in good health (CMV status not recorded). Some clones in this sample may be carry-over from other donors' samples.

The rearrangement links TRBV20-1 to TRBJ2-7, with D perhaps matching TRBD1 or TRBD2 (5 bases each). CDR1 is DFQATT, CDR2 SNEGSKA, per germline (reference sequence). Trimming left V 0 bases short and J 4 bases short, with 16 bases between. CDR3 size: 15 residues. DNA of the CDR3: TGCAGTGCTAGAGATTGGACCCGGGGCACTTACGAGCAGTACTTC. It is translated as CSARDWTRGTYEQYF.

The chain combines TRBV6-6 with TRBJ2-5; D not resolved. V was pared by 11 bases and J by 13 bases, with 14 bases between. Germline values: CDR1 MNHNY, CDR2 SVGAGI (reference sequence). CDR3 length: 9 amino acids. The CDR3 loop reads CACLEPPYF. CDR3 DNA sequence: TGTGCCTGCTTAGAGCCCCCGTACTTC.

This clonotype was seen just once. This rearrangement joins TRBV15 to TRBJ2-2; possibly TRBD1 or TRBD2 for D (5 bases each). The CDR3 runs 16 residues. Germline values: CDR1 LNHNV, CDR2 YYDKDF (reference sequence). V was pared by 3 bases and J by 5 bases, with 16 bases between. The CDR3 is CATSRGSGTLTGELFF. The CDR3 DNA sequence: TGTGCCACCAGCAGGGGATCCGGGACGCTGACCGGGGAGCTGTTTTTT. The variable domain in full, with the rest retrieved from reference TRBV15 and TRBJ2-2, is DAMVIQNPRYQVTQFGKPVTLSCSQTLNHNVMYWYQQKSSQAPKLLFHYYDKDFNNEADTPDNFQSRRPNTSFCFLDIRSPGLGDTAMYLCATSRGSGTLTGELFFGEGSRLTVL.

This clonotype has a count of ten or more. The gene calls are TRBV5-4 and TRBJ2-7; perhaps D is TRBD1 or TRBD2 (5 bases each). Trimming shortened V by 4 bases and J by 0 bases, and 8 bases separated the two germline ends. The CDR3 covers 13 residues. Germline CDR1 and CDR2: SGHNT and YYREEE (reference sequence). The CDR3 region has the DNA TGTGCCAGCAGCGAGGGGAACTCCTACGAGCAGTACTTC. Translation gives CASSEGNSYEQYF.

In its sample, this clonotype was seen many times. The rearrangement links TRBV7-6 to TRBJ1-2; a weak D match, TRBD1 (6 bases). Per germline, CDR1 SGHVS and CDR2 FNYEAQ. Trimming left V 6 bases short and J 6 bases short, with 17 bases between. This CDR3 contains 14 residues. CDR3 sequence (DNA): TGTGCCAGCAGTCGACGGGCAGGGGTTGATGGCTACACCTTC. It yields the protein CASSRRAGVDGYTF. The whole variable domain, remainder taken from reference TRBV7-6 and TRBJ1-2, is GAGVSQSPRYKVTKRGQDVALRCDPISGHVSLYWYRQALGQGPEFLTYFNYEAQQDKSGLPNDRFSAERPEGSISTLTIQRTEQRDSAMYRCASSRRAGVDGYTFGSGTRLTVV.

The V gene is TRBV4-1, the J gene TRBJ2-1; tentatively, D is TRBD2 (7 bases). This CDR3 region has 16 residues. Trimming took 2 bases from V and 7 from J, leaving 18 bases between them. Germline CDR1 reads MGHRA; CDR2 reads YSYEKL. The CDR3 DNA is TGCGCCAGCAGCCAAATTCTAGGGGGAGGGGGGAATGAGCAGTTCTTC. Residues: CASSQILGGGGNEQFF.

The chain joins TRBV7-9 to TRBJ1-2, with D unresolved. The germline V and J ends were trimmed by 5 bases and 3 bases, with 13 bases remaining between them. CDR3 length: 14 amino acids. Germline V gene lookup returns CDR1 SEHNR and CDR2 FQNEAQ (reference sequence). CDR3 sequence reads: CASSPPPPDYGYTF. The CDR3 DNA reads TGTGCCAGCAGCCCGCCCCCGCCAGACTATGGCTACACCTTC.

This clonotype was recorded many times. The V and J genes are TRBV27 and TRBJ1-5; the match to TRBD1 covers 8 bases. After removal of 8 bases from V and 3 bases from J, the junction contained 6 bases not matched to a gene. The CDR3 totals 14 residues. Germline CDR1 is MNHEY and CDR2 is SMNVEV (reference sequence). CDR3 sequence reads: CASAGTGLNQPQHF. The CDR3 DNA reads TGTGCCAGCGCCGGGACAGGACTCAATCAGCCCCAGCATTTT.

The chain employs TRBV28 and TRBJ1-6, with 7 nucleotides matching TRBD1. Germline lookup yields CDR1 MDHEN and CDR2 SYDVKM. J was trimmed by 11 bases and V by 5 bases; bases with no gene match: 9. CDR3 length: 14 residues. This chain's CDR3 is CASSPGQRPPPLHF. The CDR3 DNA reads TGTGCCAGCAGTCCGGGACAGCGACCACCACCCCTCCACTTT.

This chain uses TRBV10-3 with TRBJ1-3; the match to TRBD1 covers 7 bases. Germline values: CDR1 ENHRY, CDR2 SYGVKD. Trimming at V came to 0 bases and at J to 0 bases, leaving 8 bases not matched to a gene. The CDR3 length is 18 residues. In nucleotides, the CDR3 is TGTGCCATCAGTGAGTCCGGGTTAACAGGGGACTCTGGAAACACCATATATTTT. Its translation is CAISESGLTGDSGNTIYF.

This clonotype was counted at least ten times. The V gene is TRBV11-2, the J gene TRBJ2-7; a weak D match, TRBD2 (5 bases). Germline V gene sequence: CDR1 SGHAT, CDR2 FQNNGV. This CDR3 comprises 15 residues. The V end was cut by 4 bases, the J end by 2 bases, with 15 bases between. The CDR3 DNA reads as TGTGCCAGCAGCTCTAGCCGGACCTTCCCCTACGAGCAGTACTTC. Protein: CASSSSRTFPYEQYF.

This clonotype was detected many times. The chain links TRBV6-6 to TRBJ2-3; TRBD1 matches 10 bases. Germline trimming cut 6 bases from V and 0 bases from J; bases unmatched to any gene: 15. This CDR3 has 19 amino acids. CDR1 is MNHNY and CDR2 is SVGAGI in the germline V gene (reference sequence). The CDR3: CASSRQGDRGNPSTDTQYF. The CDR3 DNA is TGTGCCAGCAGCCGCCAGGGGGACAGGGGAAACCCTAGCACAGATACGCAGTATTTT.